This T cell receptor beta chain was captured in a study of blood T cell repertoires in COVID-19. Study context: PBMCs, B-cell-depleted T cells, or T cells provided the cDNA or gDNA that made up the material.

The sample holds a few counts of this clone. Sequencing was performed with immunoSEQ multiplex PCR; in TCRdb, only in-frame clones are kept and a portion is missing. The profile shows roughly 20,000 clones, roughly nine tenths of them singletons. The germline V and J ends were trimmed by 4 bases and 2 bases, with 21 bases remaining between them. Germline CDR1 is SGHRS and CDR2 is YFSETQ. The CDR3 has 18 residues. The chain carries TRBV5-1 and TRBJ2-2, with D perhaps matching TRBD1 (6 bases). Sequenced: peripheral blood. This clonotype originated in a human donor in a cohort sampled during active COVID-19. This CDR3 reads CASSPPTSTGTNTGELFF. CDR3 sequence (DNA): TGCGCCAGCAGCCCCCCCACATCTACAGGGACAAACACCGGGGAGCTGTTTTTT.